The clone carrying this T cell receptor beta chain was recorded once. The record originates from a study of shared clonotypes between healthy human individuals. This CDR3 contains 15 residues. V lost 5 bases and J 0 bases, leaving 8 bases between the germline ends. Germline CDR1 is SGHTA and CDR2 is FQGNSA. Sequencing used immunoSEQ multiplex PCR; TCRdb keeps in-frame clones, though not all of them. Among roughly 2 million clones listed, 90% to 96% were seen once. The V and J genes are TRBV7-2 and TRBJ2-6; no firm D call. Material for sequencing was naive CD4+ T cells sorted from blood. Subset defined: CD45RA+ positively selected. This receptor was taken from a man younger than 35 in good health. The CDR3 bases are TGTGCCAGCAGCAAGCAGAGCTCTGGGGCCAACGTCCTGACTTTC. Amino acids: CASSKQSSGANVLTF.